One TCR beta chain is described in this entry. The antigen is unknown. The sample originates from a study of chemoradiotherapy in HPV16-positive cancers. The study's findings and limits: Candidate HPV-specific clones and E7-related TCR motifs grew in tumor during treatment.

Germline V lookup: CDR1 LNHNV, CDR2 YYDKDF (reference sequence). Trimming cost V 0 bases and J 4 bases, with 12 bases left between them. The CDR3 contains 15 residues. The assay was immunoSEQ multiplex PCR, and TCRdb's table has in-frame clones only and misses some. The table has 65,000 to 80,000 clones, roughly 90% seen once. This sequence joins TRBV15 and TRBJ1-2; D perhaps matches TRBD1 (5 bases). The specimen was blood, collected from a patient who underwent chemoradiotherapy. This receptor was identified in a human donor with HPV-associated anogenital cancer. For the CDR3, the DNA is TGTGCCACCAGCAGAGACCAGGGACGGAGCTATGGCTACACCTTC. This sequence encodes CATSRDQGRSYGYTF.